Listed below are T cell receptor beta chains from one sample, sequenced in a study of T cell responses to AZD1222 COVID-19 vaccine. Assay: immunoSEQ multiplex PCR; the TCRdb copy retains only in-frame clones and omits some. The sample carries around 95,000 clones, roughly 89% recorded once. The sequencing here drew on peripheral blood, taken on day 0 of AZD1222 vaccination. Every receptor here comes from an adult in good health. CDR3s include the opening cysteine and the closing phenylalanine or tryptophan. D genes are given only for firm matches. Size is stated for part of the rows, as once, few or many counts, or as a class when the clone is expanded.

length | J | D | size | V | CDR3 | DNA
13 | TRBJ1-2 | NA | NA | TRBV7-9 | CASRRTDLGGYTF | TGTGCCAGCCGTAGAACAGACCTAGGTGGCTACACCTTC
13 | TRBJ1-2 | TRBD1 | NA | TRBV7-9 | CASSGQGIDGYTF | TGTGCCAGCAGCGGACAGGGTATCGACGGCTACACCTTC
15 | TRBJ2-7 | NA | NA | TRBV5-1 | CASSLAGLSGSEQYF | TGCGCCAGCAGCTTGGCGGGGCTTAGTGGCTCCGAGCAGTACTTC
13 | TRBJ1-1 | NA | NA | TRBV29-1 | CSVVRRGNTEAFF | TGCAGCGTTGTCCGAAGGGGGAACACTGAAGCTTTCTTT
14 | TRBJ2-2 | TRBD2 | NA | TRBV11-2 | CASSLGLASRELFF | TGTGCCAGCAGCTTAGGACTAGCTTCCCGGGAGCTGTTTTTT
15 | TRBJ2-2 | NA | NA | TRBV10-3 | CAISAGTERTGELFF | TGTGCCATCAGTGCCGGGACCGAAAGAACCGGGGAGCTGTTTTTT
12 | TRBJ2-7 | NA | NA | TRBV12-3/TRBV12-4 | CASSLAVRGQYF | TGTGCCAGCAGCCTTGCTGTCCGGGGGCAGTACTTC
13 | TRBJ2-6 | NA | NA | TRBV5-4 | CASSFKGANVLTF | TGTGCCAGCAGCTTCAAAGGGGCCAACGTCCTGACTTTC
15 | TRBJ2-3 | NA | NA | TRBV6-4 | CASSLTGGGTDTQYF | TGTGCCAGCTCCTTAACGGGCGGAGGGACAGATACGCAGTATTTT
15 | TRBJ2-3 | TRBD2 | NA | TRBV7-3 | CASSPTSVGTDTQYF | TGTGCCAGCAGCCCCACTAGCGTCGGCACAGATACGCAGTATTTT
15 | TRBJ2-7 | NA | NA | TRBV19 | CASSIDTGSDAEQYF | TGTGCCAGTAGTATAGATACCGGGAGCGACGCCGAGCAGTACTTC
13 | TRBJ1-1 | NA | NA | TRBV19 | CASTTGMNTEAFF | TGTGCCTCCACGACAGGAATGAACACTGAAGCTTTCTTT
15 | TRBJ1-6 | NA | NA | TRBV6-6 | CASSYGTLYNSPLHF | TGTGCCAGCAGTTACGGGACACTATATAATTCACCCCTCCACTTT
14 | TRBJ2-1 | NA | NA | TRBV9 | CASNLGVIYNEQFF | TGTGCCAGCAACCTGGGAGTCATCTACAATGAGCAGTTCTTC
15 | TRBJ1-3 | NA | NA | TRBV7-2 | CASSIPGGVGNTIYF | TGTGCCAGCAGCATACCTGGGGGCGTTGGAAACACCATATATTTT
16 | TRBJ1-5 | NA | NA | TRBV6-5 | CASSYLGVGSNQPQHF | TGTGCCAGCAGTTACCTAGGTGTTGGGAGCAATCAGCCCCAGCATTTT
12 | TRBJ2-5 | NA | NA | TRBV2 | CASKTDMETQYF | TGTGCCAGCAAGACAGATATGGAGACCCAGTACTTC
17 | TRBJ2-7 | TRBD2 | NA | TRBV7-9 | CASSLFGRTSGGSEQYF | TGTGCCAGCAGCTTATTCGGCAGGACTAGCGGGGGATCCGAGCAGTACTTC
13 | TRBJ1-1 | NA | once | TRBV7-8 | CASSLAGGLEAFF | TGTGCCAGCAGCTTAGCGGGGGGGCTCGAAGCTTTCTTT
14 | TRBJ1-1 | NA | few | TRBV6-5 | CASSYEEGGTEAFF | TGTGCCAGCAGTTACGAGGAGGGGGGGACTGAAGCTTTCTTT
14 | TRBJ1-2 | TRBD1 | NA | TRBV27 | CASSLLGQSYGYTF | TGTGCCAGCAGTCTGCTGGGACAGAGTTATGGCTACACCTTC
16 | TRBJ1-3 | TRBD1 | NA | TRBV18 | CASSPSATGTGNTIYF | TGTGCCAGCTCACCATCGGCGACAGGGACTGGAAACACCATATATTTT
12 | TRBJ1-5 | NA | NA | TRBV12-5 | CASGFGDQPQHF | TGTGCTAGTGGTTTCGGGGATCAGCCCCAGCATTTT
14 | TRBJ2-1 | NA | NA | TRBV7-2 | CASSTGPTPDEQFF | TGTGCCAGCAGTACCGGCCCCACCCCGGATGAGCAGTTCTTC
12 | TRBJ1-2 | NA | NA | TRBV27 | CASSLGGGPYTF | TGTGCCAGCAGTTTGGGCGGGGGACCCTACACCTTC
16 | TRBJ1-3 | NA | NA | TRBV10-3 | CAITSDELFTKGTIYF | TGTGCCATCACCTCGGACGAGCTTTTTACGAAGGGCACCATATATTTT
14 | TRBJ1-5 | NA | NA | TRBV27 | CASSPRGINQPQHF | TGTGCCAGCTCCCCTCGGGGAATCAATCAGCCCCAGCATTTT
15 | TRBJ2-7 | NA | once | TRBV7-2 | CASSSGGGPTYEQYF | TGTGCCAGCAGCTCCGGAGGAGGGCCCACCTACGAGCAGTACTTC
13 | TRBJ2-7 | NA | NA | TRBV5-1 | CASSLAGGNEQYF | TGCGCCAGCAGCTTGGCAGGAGGCAACGAGCAGTACTTC
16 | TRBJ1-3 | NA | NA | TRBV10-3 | CAISESYESSGNTIYF | TGTGCCATCAGTGAGTCCTACGAGAGCTCTGGAAACACCATATATTTT
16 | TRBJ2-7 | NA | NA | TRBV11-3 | CASSLTGTPSSYEQYF | TGTGCCAGCAGCTTAACCGGGACCCCGAGCTCCTACGAGCAGTACTTC
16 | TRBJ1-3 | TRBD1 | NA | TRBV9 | CASSVGTGGGGNTIYF | TGTGCCAGCAGCGTAGGGACAGGGGGAGGTGGAAACACCATATATTTT
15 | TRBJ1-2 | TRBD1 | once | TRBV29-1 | CSVDSWGQGANGYTF | TGCAGCGTTGATAGCTGGGGACAGGGGGCAAATGGCTACACCTTC
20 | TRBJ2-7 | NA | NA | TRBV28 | CASSTASAVFSSGAIYEQYF | TGTGCCAGCAGTACCGCCTCCGCGGTCTTTTCCTCGGGGGCGATCTACGAGCAGTACTTC
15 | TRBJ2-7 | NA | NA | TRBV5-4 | CASSLAPLNSYEQYF | TGTGCCAGCAGCTTGGCCCCCCTCAACTCCTACGAGCAGTACTTC
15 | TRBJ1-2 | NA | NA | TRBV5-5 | CASSLAGGEGYGYTF | TGTGCCAGCAGCTTGGCCGGGGGCGAGGGCTATGGCTACACCTTC
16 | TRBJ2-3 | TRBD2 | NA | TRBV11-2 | CASSLDGRIPTDTQYF | TGTGCCAGCAGCCTCGACGGGAGGATTCCGACAGATACGCAGTATTTT
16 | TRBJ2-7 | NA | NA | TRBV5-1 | CASSLVGGGGPYEQYF | TGCGCCAGCAGCTTGGTAGGGGGAGGGGGACCATACGAGCAGTACTTC
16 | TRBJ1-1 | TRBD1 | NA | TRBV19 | CASSTRTGGAYTEAFF | TGTGCCAGTAGTACCCGGACAGGGGGCGCTTATACTGAAGCTTTCTTT
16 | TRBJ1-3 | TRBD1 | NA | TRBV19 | CASSIRDRSPGNTIYF | TGTGCCAGTAGTATAAGGGACAGGAGTCCTGGAAACACCATATATTTT
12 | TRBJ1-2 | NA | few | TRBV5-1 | CASGEVPYGYTF | TGCGCCAGCGGCGAGGTCCCCTATGGCTACACCTTC
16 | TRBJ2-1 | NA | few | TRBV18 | CASTTTPPASYNEQFF | TGTGCCAGCACGACCACCCCCCCCGCCTCCTACAATGAGCAGTTCTTC